The rows below give T cell receptor beta chains drawn from one sample of a study of T-cell memory formation after mild COVID-19. TCRdb reprocessed the 5' RACE reads with MiXCR, giving one entry per CDR3 protein. The repertoire holds around 340,000 distinct CDR3 sequences, with roughly 13% as singletons. Sequencing used PBMCs or a T cell subset sorted from them (not recorded which). The receptors shown here come from a man aged 18 to 30 who had mild COVID-19 (a few samples of this study predate the infection). Cell type and time point are not known. The CDR3 runs from the conserved cysteine through the conserved F or W. D genes are given only for firm matches. Only some rows state a clone size, as once, few, many or a class for expanded clones.

-	TRBV2	TRBJ1-1	-	CASNRVGGNTEAFF	TGTGCCAGCAATAGAGTAGGAGGAAACACTGAAGCTTTCTTT
-	TRBV6-2/TRBV6-3	TRBJ1-1	-	CASSPNPGALNTEAFF	TGTGCCAGCAGCCCGAACCCAGGGGCCCTGAACACTGAAGCTTTCTTT
-	TRBV19	TRBJ1-5	-	CASTPRGGQGQPQHF	TGTGCCAGTACCCCCAGAGGGGGGCAGGGTCAGCCCCAGCATTTT
few	TRBV12-3/TRBV12-4	TRBJ1-2	-	CASSSLPKGYGYTF	TGTGCCAGCAGCTCCCTCCCCAAAGGGTATGGCTACACCTTC
-	TRBV6-6	TRBJ1-5	TRBD1	CASRPQGVGNQPQHF	TGTGCCAGCAGGCCACAGGGGGTGGGCAATCAGCCCCAGCATTTT
many	TRBV12-3/TRBV12-4	TRBJ1-6	TRBD1	CASSFPPGGNSPLHF	TGTGCCAGCAGTTTTCCCCCAGGGGGTAATTCACCCCTCCACTTT
-	TRBV20-1	TRBJ2-1	-	CSATGSFNEQFF	TGCAGTGCTACGGGATCCTTCAATGAGCAGTTCTTC
few	TRBV28	TRBJ2-3	TRBD2	CASSGSPTNSGGTTDTQYF	TGTGCCAGCAGTGGCTCCCCCACTAATAGCGGGGGGACCACAGATACGCAGTATTTT
many	TRBV5-1	TRBJ2-5	TRBD2	CASSWGLAEETQYF	TGCGCCAGCAGCTGGGGACTAGCGGAAGAGACCCAGTACTTC
few	TRBV7-9	TRBJ2-5	TRBD2	CASRSGTSATNPSRTQYF	TGTGCCAGCAGGTCCGGGACTAGCGCGACCAACCCCTCTAGGACCCAGTACTTC
-	TRBV5-5	TRBJ2-7	TRBD2	CASSLDLAGIYEQYF	TGTGCCAGCAGCTTGGACCTAGCGGGGATATACGAGCAGTACTTC
-	TRBV5-5	TRBJ1-5	TRBD1	CASSNGTGYSQPQHF	TGTGCCAGCAGCAATGGGACAGGGTACAGTCAGCCCCAGCATTTT
-	TRBV4-1	TRBJ2-5	-	CASSPRIRGWETQYF	TGCGCCAGCAGCCCCCGAATCCGGGGTTGGGAGACCCAGTACTTC
once	TRBV6-2/TRBV6-3	TRBJ2-3	-	CASSYPRRGDTQYF	TGTGCCAGCAGTTACCCCCGCCGTGGAGATACGCAGTATTTT
few	TRBV5-1	TRBJ2-5	-	CASSSGVLQETQYF	TGCGCCAGCAGCTCGGGGGTTCTTCAAGAGACCCAGTACTTC
-	TRBV29-1	TRBJ2-5	-	CSGDKWGTQYF	TGCAGCGGTGATAAGTGGGGGACCCAGTACTTC
few	TRBV29-1	TRBJ1-3	TRBD1	CSAEGTGAGNTIYF	TGCAGCGCCGAGGGGACAGGGGCAGGAAACACCATATATTTT
few	TRBV2	TRBJ2-1	-	CASSRDRGGAGGKQFF	TGTGCCAGCAGTCGGGACAGGGGAGGCGCGGGAGGGAAGCAGTTCTTC
-	TRBV12-3/TRBV12-4	TRBJ2-2	-	CASSFWTEGGGELFF	TGTGCCAGCAGTTTCTGGACAGAGGGCGGCGGGGAGCTGTTTTTT
-	TRBV12-3/TRBV12-4	TRBJ2-5	TRBD1	CASSSTTGQETQYF	TGTGCCAGCAGTTCTACGACAGGGCAGGAGACCCAGTACTTC